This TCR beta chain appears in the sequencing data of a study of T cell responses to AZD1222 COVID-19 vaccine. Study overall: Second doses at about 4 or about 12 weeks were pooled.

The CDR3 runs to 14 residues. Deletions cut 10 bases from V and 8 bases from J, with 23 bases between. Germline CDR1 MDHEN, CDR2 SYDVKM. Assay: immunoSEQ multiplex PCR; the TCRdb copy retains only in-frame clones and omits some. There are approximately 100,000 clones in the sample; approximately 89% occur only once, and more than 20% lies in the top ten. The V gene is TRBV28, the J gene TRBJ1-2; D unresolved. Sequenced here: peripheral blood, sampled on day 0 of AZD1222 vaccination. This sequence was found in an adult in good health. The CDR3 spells CAIPNLQGRGGYTF. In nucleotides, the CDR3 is TGTGCCATTCCAAACCTTCAAGGGCGAGGAGGCTACACCTTC.